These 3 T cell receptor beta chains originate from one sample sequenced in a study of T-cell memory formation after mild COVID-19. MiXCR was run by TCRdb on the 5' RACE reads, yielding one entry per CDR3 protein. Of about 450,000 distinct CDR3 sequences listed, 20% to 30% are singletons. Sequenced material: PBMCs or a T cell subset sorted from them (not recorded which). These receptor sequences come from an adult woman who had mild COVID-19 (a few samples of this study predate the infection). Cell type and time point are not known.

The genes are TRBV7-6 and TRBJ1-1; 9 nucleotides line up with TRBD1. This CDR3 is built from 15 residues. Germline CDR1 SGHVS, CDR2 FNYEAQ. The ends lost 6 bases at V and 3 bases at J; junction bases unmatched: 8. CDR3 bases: TGTGCCAGCAGACCCGGGACAGGGTTGGACACTGAAGCTTTCTTT. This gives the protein CASRPGTGLDTEAFF.

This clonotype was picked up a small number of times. For the CDR3, the DNA is TGCGCCAGCAGCTCGGCCAGGGCAGATACGCAGTATTTT. It codes for CASSSARADTQYF. The chain links TRBV5-1 to TRBJ2-3; perhaps TRBD1 as D (5 bases). V was pared by 3 bases and J by 4 bases, with 9 bases between. The germline gives CDR1 SGHRS, CDR2 YFSETQ. This CDR3 has 13 amino acids. Variable domain in full (rest from reference TRBV5-1 and TRBJ2-3): KAGVTQTPRYLIKTRGQQVTLSCSPISGHRSVSWYQQTPGQGLQFLFEYFSETQRNKGNFPGRFSGRQFSNSRSEMNVSTLELGDSALYLCASSSARADTQYFGPGTRLTVL.

CDR3 sequence (DNA): TGCGCCAGCAGCCGTACTAGAGTCTCGAACACTGAAGCTTTCTTT. This codes for CASSRTRVSNTEAFF. V usage is TRBV4-3 and J usage is TRBJ1-1; D is ambiguous. Germline CDR1 reads LGHNA; CDR2 reads YSLEER. This CDR3 has 15 residues. V lost 4 bases, J lost 1 base, and 13 bases lay in between.